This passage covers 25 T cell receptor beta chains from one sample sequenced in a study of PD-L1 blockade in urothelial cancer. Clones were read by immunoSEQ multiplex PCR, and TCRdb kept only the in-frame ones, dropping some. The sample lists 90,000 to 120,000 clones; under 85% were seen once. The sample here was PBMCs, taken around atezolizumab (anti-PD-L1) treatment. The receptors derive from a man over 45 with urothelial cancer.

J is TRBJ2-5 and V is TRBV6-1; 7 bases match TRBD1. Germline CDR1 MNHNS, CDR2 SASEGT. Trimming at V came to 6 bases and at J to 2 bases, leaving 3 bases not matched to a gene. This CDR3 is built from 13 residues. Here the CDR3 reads CASRRGQQETQYF. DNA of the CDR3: TGTGCCAGCAGGAGGGGACAGCAAGAGACCCAGTACTTC.

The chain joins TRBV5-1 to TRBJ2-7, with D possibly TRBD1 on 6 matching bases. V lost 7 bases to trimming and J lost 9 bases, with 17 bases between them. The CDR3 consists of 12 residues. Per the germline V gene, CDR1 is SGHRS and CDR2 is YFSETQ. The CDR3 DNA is TGCGCCAGCGGCACAGGGACCCTTTCGCAGTACTTC. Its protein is CASGTGTLSQYF.

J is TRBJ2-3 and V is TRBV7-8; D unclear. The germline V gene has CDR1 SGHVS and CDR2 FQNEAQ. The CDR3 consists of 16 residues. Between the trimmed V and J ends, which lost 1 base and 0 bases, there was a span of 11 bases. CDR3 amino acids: CASSLVVAPSTDTQYF. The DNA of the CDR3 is TGTGCCAGCAGCTTAGTGGTGGCCCCTAGCACAGATACGCAGTATTTT.

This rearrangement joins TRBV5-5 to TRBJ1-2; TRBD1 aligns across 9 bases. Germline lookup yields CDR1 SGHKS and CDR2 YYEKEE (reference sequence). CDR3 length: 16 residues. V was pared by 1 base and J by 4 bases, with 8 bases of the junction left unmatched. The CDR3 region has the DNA TGTGCCAGCAGCTTGACAGGGGGCCCCCTAGGCTATGGCTACACCTTC. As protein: CASSLTGGPLGYGYTF.

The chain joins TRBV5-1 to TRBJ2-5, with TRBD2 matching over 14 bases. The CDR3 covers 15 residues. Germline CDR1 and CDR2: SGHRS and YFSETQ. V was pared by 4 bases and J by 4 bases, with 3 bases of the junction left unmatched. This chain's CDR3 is CASSTGLAGVETQYF. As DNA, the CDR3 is TGCGCCAGCAGCACGGGACTAGCGGGAGTAGAGACCCAGTACTTC.

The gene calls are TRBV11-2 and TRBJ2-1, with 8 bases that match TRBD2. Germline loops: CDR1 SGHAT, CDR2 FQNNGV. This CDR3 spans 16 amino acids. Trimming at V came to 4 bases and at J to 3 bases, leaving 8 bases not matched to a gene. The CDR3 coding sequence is TGTGCCAGCAGCTCCTTTAGCGGGATTGGCTACAATGAGCAGTTCTTC. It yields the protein CASSSFSGIGYNEQFF.

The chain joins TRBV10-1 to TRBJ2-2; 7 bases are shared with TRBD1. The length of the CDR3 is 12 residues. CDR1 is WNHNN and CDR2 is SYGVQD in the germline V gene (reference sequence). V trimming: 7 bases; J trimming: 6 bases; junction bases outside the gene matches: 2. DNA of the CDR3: TGCGCCAGCAAGGGGACAGCCGGGGAGCTGTTTTTT. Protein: CASKGTAGELFF.

As DNA, the CDR3 is TGTGCCAGTAGTCCTAACGAAGGACTAGTAACAGATACGCAGTATTTT. It codes for CASSPNEGLVTDTQYF. The gene calls are TRBV19 and TRBJ2-3, with 7 bases lining up with TRBD2. This CDR3 spans 16 amino acids. V lost 5 bases and J lost 3; bases outside the gene matches: 11. The V gene's germline CDR1 is LNHDA and CDR2 SQIVND (reference sequence).

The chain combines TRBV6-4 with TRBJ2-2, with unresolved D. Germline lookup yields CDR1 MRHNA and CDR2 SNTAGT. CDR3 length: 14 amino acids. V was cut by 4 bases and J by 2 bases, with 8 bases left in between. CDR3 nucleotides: TGTGCCAGCAGTGGTACAGCAAACACCGGGGAGCTGTTTTTT. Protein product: CASSGTANTGELFF.

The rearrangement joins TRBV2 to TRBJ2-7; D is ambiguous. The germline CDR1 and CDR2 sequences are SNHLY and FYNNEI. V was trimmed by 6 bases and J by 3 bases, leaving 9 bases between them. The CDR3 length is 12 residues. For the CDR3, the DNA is TGTGCCAGCAGCGCACAAAACTACGAGCAGTACTTC. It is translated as CASSAQNYEQYF.

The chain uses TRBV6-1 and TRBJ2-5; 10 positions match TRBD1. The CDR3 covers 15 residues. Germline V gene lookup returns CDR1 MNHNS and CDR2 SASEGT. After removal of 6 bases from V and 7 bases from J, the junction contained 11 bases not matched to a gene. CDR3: CASRDRGTRRGTQYF. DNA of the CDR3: TGTGCCAGCAGGGACAGGGGGACTAGGAGGGGGACCCAGTACTTC.

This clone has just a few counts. The CDR3 region has the DNA TGTGCCAGCAGCTTCCGAGGGACTTTGGTCGAGCAGTACTTC. It specifies CASSFRGTLVEQYF. The gene calls are TRBV11-2 and TRBJ2-7, with D possibly TRBD2 on 6 matching bases. The length of the CDR3 is 14 residues. Looked up from germline, CDR1 is SGHAT and CDR2 is FQNNGV. Trimming took 3 bases from V and 6 from J, leaving 15 bases between them.

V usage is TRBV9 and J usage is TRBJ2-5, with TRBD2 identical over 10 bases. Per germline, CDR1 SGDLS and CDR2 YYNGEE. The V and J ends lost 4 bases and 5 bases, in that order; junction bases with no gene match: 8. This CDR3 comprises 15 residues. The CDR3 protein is CASSTGLARSETQYF. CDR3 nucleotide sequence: TGTGCCAGCAGCACGGGACTAGCGAGGAGCGAGACCCAGTACTTC.

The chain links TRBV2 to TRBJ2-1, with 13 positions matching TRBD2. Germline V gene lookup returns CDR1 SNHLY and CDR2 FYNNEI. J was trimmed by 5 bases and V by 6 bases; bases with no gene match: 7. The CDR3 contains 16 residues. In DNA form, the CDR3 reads TGTGCCAGCAGGCGCTCCGGGACTAGCGGGAACAATGAGCAGTTCTTC. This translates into CASRRSGTSGNNEQFF. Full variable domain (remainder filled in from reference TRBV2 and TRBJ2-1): EPEVTQTPSHQVTQMGQEVILRCVPISNHLYFYWYRQILGQKVEFLVSFYNNEISEKSEIFDDQFSVERPDGSNFTLKIRSTKLEDSAMYFCASRRSGTSGNNEQFFGPGTRLTVL.

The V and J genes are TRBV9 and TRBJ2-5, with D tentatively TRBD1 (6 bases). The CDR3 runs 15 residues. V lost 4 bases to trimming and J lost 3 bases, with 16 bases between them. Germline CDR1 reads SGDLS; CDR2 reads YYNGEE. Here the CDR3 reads CASSQTGTPKETQYF. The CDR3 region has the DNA TGTGCCAGCAGCCAAACCGGGACACCCAAAGAGACCCAGTACTTC.

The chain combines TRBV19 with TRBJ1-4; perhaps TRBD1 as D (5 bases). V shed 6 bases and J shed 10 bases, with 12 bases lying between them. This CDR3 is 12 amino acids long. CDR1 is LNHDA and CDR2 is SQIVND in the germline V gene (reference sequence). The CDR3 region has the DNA TGTGCCAGTAGGCGCGGGGACGGAAAACTGTTTTTT. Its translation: CASRRGDGKLFF.

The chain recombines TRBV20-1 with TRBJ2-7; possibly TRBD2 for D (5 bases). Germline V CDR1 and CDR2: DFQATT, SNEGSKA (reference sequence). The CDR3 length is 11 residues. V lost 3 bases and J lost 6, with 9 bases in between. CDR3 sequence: CSASARGEQYF. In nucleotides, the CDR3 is TGCAGTGCTAGCGCTCGGGGCGAGCAGTACTTC.

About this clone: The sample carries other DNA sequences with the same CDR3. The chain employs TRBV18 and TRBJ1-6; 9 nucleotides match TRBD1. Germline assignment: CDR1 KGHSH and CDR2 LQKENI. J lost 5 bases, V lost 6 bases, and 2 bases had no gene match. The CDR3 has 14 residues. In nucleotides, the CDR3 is TGTGCCAGCTCTCGGGACAGGGATAATTCACCCCTCCACTTT. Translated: CASSRDRDNSPLHF.

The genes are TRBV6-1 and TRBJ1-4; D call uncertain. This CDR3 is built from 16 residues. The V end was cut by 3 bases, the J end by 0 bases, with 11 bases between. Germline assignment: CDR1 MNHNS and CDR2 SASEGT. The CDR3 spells CASSDPTGSTNEKLFF. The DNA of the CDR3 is TGTGCCAGCAGTGATCCGACTGGTTCAACTAATGAAAAACTGTTTTTT.

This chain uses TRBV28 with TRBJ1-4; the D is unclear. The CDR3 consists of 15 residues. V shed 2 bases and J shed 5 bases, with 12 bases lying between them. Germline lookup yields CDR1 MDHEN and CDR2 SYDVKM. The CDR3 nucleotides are TGTGCCAGCAGTTTAAGATCTCGCAGAAATGAAAAACTGTTTTTT. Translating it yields CASSLRSRRNEKLFF. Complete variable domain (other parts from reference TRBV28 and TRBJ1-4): DVKVTQSSRYLVKRTGEKVFLECVQDMDHENMFWYRQDPGLGLRLIYFSYDVKMKEKGDIPEGYSVSREKKERFSLILESASTNQTSMYLCASSLRSRRNEKLFFGSGTQLSVL.

The CDR3 loop is CASSLERVHEQYF. The CDR3 nucleotides read TGCGCCAGCAGCTTGGAGCGGGTTCACGAGCAGTACTTC. The chain carries TRBV5-1 and TRBJ2-7; D possibly corresponds to TRBD2 (6 bases). The CDR3 contains 13 residues. The germline gives CDR1 SGHRS, CDR2 YFSETQ. V was pared by 0 bases and J by 5 bases, with 9 bases between. Full variable domain (remainder filled in from reference TRBV5-1 and TRBJ2-7): KAGVTQTPRYLIKTRGQQVTLSCSPISGHRSVSWYQQTPGQGLQFLFEYFSETQRNKGNFPGRFSGRQFSNSRSEMNVSTLELGDSALYLCASSLERVHEQYFGPGTRLTVT.

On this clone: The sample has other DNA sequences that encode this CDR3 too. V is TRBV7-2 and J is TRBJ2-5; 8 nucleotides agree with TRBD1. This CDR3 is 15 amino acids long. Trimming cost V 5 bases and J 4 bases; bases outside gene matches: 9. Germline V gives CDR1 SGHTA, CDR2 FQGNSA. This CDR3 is CASSRGQGARETQYF. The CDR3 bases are TGTGCCAGCAGCCGCGGGCAGGGGGCTCGAGAGACCCAGTACTTC. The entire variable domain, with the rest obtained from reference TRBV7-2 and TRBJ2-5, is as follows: GAGVSQSPSNKVTEKGKDVELRCDPISGHTALYWYRQSLGQGLEFLIYFQGNSAPDKSGLPSDRFSAERTGGSVSTLTIQRTQQEDSAVYLCASSRGQGARETQYFGPGTRLLVL.

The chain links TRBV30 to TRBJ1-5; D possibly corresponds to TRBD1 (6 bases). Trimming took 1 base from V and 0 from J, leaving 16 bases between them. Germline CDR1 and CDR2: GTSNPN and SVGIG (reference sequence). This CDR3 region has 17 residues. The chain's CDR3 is CAWSADSYRASNQPQHF. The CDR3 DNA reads TGTGCCTGGAGTGCAGACTCTTACAGGGCTAGCAATCAGCCCCAGCATTTT.

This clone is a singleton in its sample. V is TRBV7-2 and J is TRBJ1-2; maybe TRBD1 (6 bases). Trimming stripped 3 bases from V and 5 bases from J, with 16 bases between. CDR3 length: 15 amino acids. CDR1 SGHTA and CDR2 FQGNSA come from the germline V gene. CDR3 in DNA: TGTGCCAGCAGCTTTAGTGGCAGGGGAGGGTATGGCTACACCTTC. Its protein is CASSFSGRGGYGYTF.

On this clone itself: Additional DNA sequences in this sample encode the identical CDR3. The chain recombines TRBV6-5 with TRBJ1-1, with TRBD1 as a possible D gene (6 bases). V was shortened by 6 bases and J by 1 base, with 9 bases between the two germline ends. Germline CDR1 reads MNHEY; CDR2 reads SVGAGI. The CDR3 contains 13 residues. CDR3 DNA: TGTGCCAGCAGCAAGACAGGGAACACTGAAGCTTTCTTT. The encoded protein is CASSKTGNTEAFF.